These 29 T cell receptor beta chains originate from one sample sequenced in a study of cytomegalovirus exposure and HLA in healthy donors. TCRdb's table, derived via immunoSEQ multiplex PCR, lists solely in-frame clones and lacks some. The repertoire holds fewer than 200,000 clones, with approximately 87% as singletons. Sequenced sample: PBMCs. The receptors were gathered from a woman aged 25 to 39 in good health and CMV-seronegative.

The chain joins TRBV7-2 to TRBJ1-1; a possible D gene is TRBD1 (6 bases). V lost 5 bases to trimming and J lost 4 bases, with 14 bases between them. Germline lookup yields CDR1 SGHTA and CDR2 FQGNSA. The CDR3 consists of 14 residues. The CDR3 loop reads CASSAGARFTEAFF. The CDR3 DNA reads TGTGCCAGCAGCGCAGGGGCCAGGTTCACTGAAGCTTTCTTT.

Comment on this clone: At one boundary the junction diverges from the germline segment, which might be a read error. This sequence joins TRBV6-1 and TRBJ1-5, with D perhaps TRBD1 (6 bases). The CDR3 sequence is 16 residues long. Germline CDR1 MNHNS, CDR2 SASEGT. This chain's CDR3 is CASTESGTYSNQPQHF. CDR3 DNA: TGTGCCAGCACTGAATCGGGGACATATAGCAATCAGCCCCAGCATTTT.

In its sample, this clone was seen once. This chain joins TRBV29-1 and TRBJ2-3, with a tentative D call TRBD2 (5 bases). The V gene lost 6 bases and the J gene lost 5 bases, with 12 bases spanning the gap. The CDR3 extends over 12 amino acids. Germline values: CDR1 SQVTM, CDR2 ANQGSEA. As DNA, the CDR3 is TGCAGCGTCTCACCGGGGAAAGATACGCAGTATTTT. Its protein product is CSVSPGKDTQYF.

V gene TRBV28 combines with J gene TRBJ1-5; D is perhaps TRBD1 (5 bases). Trimming stripped 6 bases from V and 2 bases from J, with 8 bases between. The CDR3 runs 13 residues. The germline gives CDR1 MDHEN, CDR2 SYDVKM. In DNA, the CDR3 is TGTGCCAGCAGCCTACAGGGCAATCAGCCCCAGCATTTT. It yields the protein CASSLQGNQPQHF.

The chain couples TRBV6-5 to TRBJ2-7; 10 nucleotides agree with TRBD2. This CDR3 contains 15 residues. Germline loops: CDR1 MNHEY, CDR2 SVGAGI. The V segment lost 2 bases and the J segment 3 bases; nucleotides outside the gene matches: 4. The CDR3 protein is CASSYDASGSYEQYF. CDR3 nucleotide sequence: TGTGCCAGCAGTTACGATGCTAGCGGGAGCTACGAGCAGTACTTC.

V gene TRBV7-2 combines with J gene TRBJ2-1; 7 bases are shared with TRBD1. CDR1 and CDR2 from the germline V gene are SGHTA and FQGNSA. CDR3 size: 15 residues. The V and J ends lost 4 bases and 0 bases, in that order; junction bases with no gene match: 3. CDR3 region: CASSSQGSSYNEQFF. The CDR3 region has the DNA TGTGCCAGCAGCTCACAGGGGAGCTCCTACAATGAGCAGTTCTTC.

The rearrangement joins TRBV7-9 to TRBJ2-1; no clear D gene. In germline, CDR1 is SEHNR, CDR2 FQNEAQ (reference sequence). Between the trimmed V and J ends, which lost 1 base and 8 bases, there was a span of 6 bases. This CDR3 is built from 12 residues. For the CDR3, the DNA is TGTGCCAGCAGCTTAGGGCCCGATGAGCAGTTCTTC. This codes for CASSLGPDEQFF.

This clone is classed as medium-sized (0.01 to 0.1%). V gene TRBV4-2 combines with J gene TRBJ1-1; D may be TRBD1 (6 bases). Per the germline V gene, CDR1 is LGHNA and CDR2 is YNFKEQ. The CDR3 length is 17 residues. The V end lost 4 bases, the J end lost 3 bases, and 21 bases lay between the germline ends. The CDR3 nucleotides are TGTGCCAGCAGCCCCCGACAAGGGGGGGCGCGGGACACTGAAGCTTTCTTT. This codes for CASSPRQGGARDTEAFF.

The V gene is TRBV5-8, the J gene TRBJ2-7; D unresolved. The CDR3 length is 11 residues. The germline CDR1 and CDR2 sequences are SGHTS and YDEGEE. Trimming removed 4 bases from V and 0 bases from J, with 2 bases in between. The CDR3 DNA follows: TGTGCCAGCAGCATCTCCTACGAGCAGTACTTC. Translated, it gives CASSISYEQYF.

This clone was found a few times. The chain recombines TRBV30 with TRBJ2-7, with no clear D. Germline lookup yields CDR1 GTSNPN and CDR2 SVGIG (reference sequence). The V and J ends lost 5 bases and 0 bases respectively, with 5 bases between them. The CDR3 loop spans 11 amino acids. The CDR3 reads CAWAGSYEQYF. The CDR3 DNA reads as TGTGCCTGGGCCGGCTCCTACGAGCAGTACTTC.

The rearrangement links TRBV5-1 to TRBJ2-2, with D possibly called TRBD1 or TRBD2 (5 bases each). Trimming took 0 bases from V and 5 from J, leaving 8 bases between them. The CDR3 contains 14 residues. Per germline, CDR1 SGHRS and CDR2 YFSETQ. CDR3 nucleotides: TGCGCCAGCAGCTTGGCGGGGCTTACCGGGGAGCTGTTTTTT. Its translation: CASSLAGLTGELFF. The full variable domain, in which reference TRBV5-1 and TRBJ2-2 provide the parts outside the CDR3, is KAGVTQTPRYLIKTRGQQVTLSCSPISGHRSVSWYQQTPGQGLQFLFEYFSETQRNKGNFPGRFSGRQFSNSRSEMNVSTLELGDSALYLCASSLAGLTGELFFGEGSRLTVL.

J is TRBJ2-1 and V is TRBV6-1, with 12 bases matching TRBD2. Germline V gene data show CDR1 as MNHNS and CDR2 as SASEGT. The CDR3 is 15 residues long. V dropped 7 bases and J dropped 6; count of bases not matched to a gene: 7. The CDR3 spells CASIQLAGGGNEQFF. The CDR3 DNA is TGTGCCAGCATCCAACTAGCGGGGGGTGGCAATGAGCAGTTCTTC.

The chain links TRBV6-5 to TRBJ1-1, with 9 nucleotides matching TRBD1. There are 12 residues in the CDR3. Germline V lookup: CDR1 MNHEY, CDR2 SVGAGI. V shed 5 bases and J 6 bases; nucleotides not matched to a gene: 1. CDR3 residues: CASSNRGPEAFF. In DNA, the CDR3 is TGTGCCAGCAGTAACAGGGGGCCTGAAGCTTTCTTT.

This clone occurred a few times. The chain uses TRBV7-9 and TRBJ1-6, with D unclear. This CDR3 is 14 amino acids long. Germline V gives CDR1 SEHNR, CDR2 FQNEAQ (reference sequence). Trimming stripped 5 bases from V and 10 bases from J, with 15 bases between. The CDR3 sequence is CASSPGPPRSPLHF. The CDR3, as DNA: TGTGCCAGCAGCCCAGGACCCCCGCGCTCACCCCTCCACTTT.

The chain employs TRBV19 and TRBJ2-3; 9 bases map to TRBD2. The V segment lost 1 base and the J segment 3 bases; nucleotides outside the gene matches: 2. The CDR3 has 15 amino acids. Germline V gives CDR1 LNHDA, CDR2 SQIVND (reference sequence). For the CDR3, the DNA is TGTGCCAGTAGTATAGTAGCGGGAGATACAGATACGCAGTATTTT. Amino acid sequence: CASSIVAGDTDTQYF.

The chain joins TRBV10-3 to TRBJ1-5, with 8 nucleotides matching TRBD1. From germline, CDR1 is ENHRY and CDR2 SYGVKD. V dropped 3 bases and J dropped 4; count of bases not matched to a gene: 5. This CDR3 region has 15 residues. The CDR3 bases are TGTGCCATCAGTGATGACAGGGGTGGTAATCAGCCCCAGCATTTT. Translated: CAISDDRGGNQPQHF.

The CDR3 loop reads CASYDIGNTEAFF. The CDR3 DNA is TGTGCCAGCTACGATATTGGAAACACTGAAGCTTTCTTT. The V call is TRBV27, the J call TRBJ1-1, with D unresolved. The CDR3 covers 13 residues. Germline values: CDR1 MNHEY, CDR2 SMNVEV (reference sequence). The germline V and J ends were trimmed by 8 bases and 2 bases, with 12 bases remaining between them.

The chain has TRBV7-6 and TRBJ2-7, with 7 bases matching TRBD1. The ends lost 5 bases at V and 0 bases at J; junction bases unmatched: 4. Germline loops: CDR1 SGHVS, CDR2 FNYEAQ. The length of the CDR3 is 14 residues. DNA for the CDR3: TGTGCCAGCAGCATGGGGACAGACTCCTACGAGCAGTACTTC. This codes for CASSMGTDSYEQYF.

The V gene is TRBV6-5, the J gene TRBJ2-3; no reliable D call. CDR1 is MNHEY, CDR2 SVGAGI, per germline. V lost 7 bases, J lost 0 bases, and 8 bases lay in between. The CDR3 runs to 13 residues. This chain's CDR3 is CASKETSTDTQYF. The CDR3 region has the DNA TGTGCCAGCAAAGAGACTAGCACAGATACGCAGTATTTT.

This chain joins TRBV7-6 and TRBJ2-7; perhaps TRBD2 as D (5 bases). V was trimmed by 1 base and J by 7 bases, leaving 11 bases between them. The V gene's germline CDR1 is SGHVS and CDR2 FNYEAQ. The CDR3 has 13 residues. The CDR3 region has the DNA TGTGCCAGCAGCTTAGTAAAGGGAGAAGAGCAGTACTTC. Encoded protein: CASSLVKGEEQYF.

The genes are TRBV30 and TRBJ2-1; TRBD2 aligns across 8 bases. CDR1 is GTSNPN, CDR2 SVGIG, per germline (reference sequence). V trimming: 4 bases; J trimming: 4 bases; junction bases outside the gene matches: 6. This CDR3 has 14 residues. CDR3 coding DNA: TGTGCCTGGAACCCACGGGGGGGGTACAATGAGCAGTTCTTC. This translates into CAWNPRGGYNEQFF.

The chain is built from TRBV11-3 and TRBJ1-1; TRBD1 aligns across 10 bases. Germline CDR1 reads SGHNT; CDR2 reads YENEEA. This CDR3 spans 16 amino acids. Trimming removed 4 bases from V and 3 bases from J; junction bases left unmatched: 8. CDR3 amino acids: CASSSRGQGKDTEAFF. The CDR3 DNA is TGTGCCAGCAGCTCCCGGGGACAGGGGAAGGACACTGAAGCTTTCTTT.

The chain couples TRBV6-1 to TRBJ2-1, with TRBD2 as a possible D gene (7 bases). V was shortened by 7 bases and J by 6 bases, with 16 bases between the two germline ends. This CDR3 spans 14 amino acids. Looked up from germline, CDR1 is MNHNS and CDR2 is SASEGT. The CDR3 bases are TGTGCCAGCAAAGAGTGGGGGGGCGGCAATGAGCAGTTCTTC. Amino acid sequence: CASKEWGGGNEQFF.

This clone was counted once. This chain uses TRBV4-3 with TRBJ1-2; 7 bases are a match to TRBD1. This CDR3 has 15 residues. Germline CDR1 and CDR2: LGHNA and YSLEER. J gave up 4 bases and V 0 bases, and 5 bases lay outside the gene matches. Here the CDR3 reads CASSQEPRGGYGYTF. DNA for the CDR3: TGCGCCAGCAGCCAAGAGCCCAGGGGGGGCTATGGCTACACCTTC.

The rearrangement links TRBV6-1 to TRBJ1-3; possible D gene TRBD1, 5 bases. The ends were cut back, 3 bases at V and 0 bases at J, with 15 bases in the middle. CDR3 length equals 17 residues. The germline CDR1 and CDR2 sequences are MNHNS and SASEGT. CDR3 nucleotides: TGTGCCAGCAGTGATCAGGGTCGAACGTACTCTGGAAACACCATATATTTT. Protein: CASSDQGRTYSGNTIYF.

This CDR3 reads CASSASFAPETQYF. Here the CDR3 DNA reads TGTGCCAGCAGTGCGTCATTCGCCCCAGAGACCCAGTACTTC. The chain recombines TRBV6-1 with TRBJ2-5; D gene uncertain. The V and J ends lost 4 bases and 4 bases respectively, with 13 bases between them. Germline V gives CDR1 MNHNS, CDR2 SASEGT. The CDR3 is 14 residues long.

This clone was picked up one time. The J gene is TRBJ1-5, the V gene TRBV7-9, with 9 bases that match TRBD1. J was trimmed by 2 bases and V by 5 bases; bases with no gene match: 7. CDR1 is SEHNR and CDR2 is FQNEAQ in the germline V gene (reference sequence). CDR3 size: 16 residues. CDR3 DNA: TGTGCCAGCAGCATACCGGACAGGGGAGGCAATCAGCCCCAGCATTTT. Its protein is CASSIPDRGGNQPQHF.

The chain has TRBV19 and TRBJ2-7; TRBD1 might be the D (6 bases). Germline V gives CDR1 LNHDA, CDR2 SQIVND (reference sequence). V lost 3 bases and J lost 3, with 9 bases in between. The length of the CDR3 is 13 residues. Written as DNA, the CDR3 is TGTGCCAGTAGTATTAAACAGGGCTACGAGCAGTACTTC. Residues: CASSIKQGYEQYF.

Concerning this clone: This specimen includes other DNA sequences encoding the same CDR3. The chain joins TRBV5-1 to TRBJ2-1; a weak D match, TRBD2 (5 bases). The CDR3 is 12 amino acids. V was pared by 2 bases and J by 8 bases, with 8 bases between. Germline CDR1 reads SGHRS; CDR2 reads YFSETQ. The CDR3 DNA is TGCGCCAGCAGCTTATCCGGGGATGAGCAGTTCTTC. Protein: CASSLSGDEQFF. Full variable domain (outside the CDR3, taken from reference TRBV5-1 and TRBJ2-1): KAGVTQTPRYLIKTRGQQVTLSCSPISGHRSVSWYQQTPGQGLQFLFEYFSETQRNKGNFPGRFSGRQFSNSRSEMNVSTLELGDSALYLCASSLSGDEQFFGPGTRLTVL.